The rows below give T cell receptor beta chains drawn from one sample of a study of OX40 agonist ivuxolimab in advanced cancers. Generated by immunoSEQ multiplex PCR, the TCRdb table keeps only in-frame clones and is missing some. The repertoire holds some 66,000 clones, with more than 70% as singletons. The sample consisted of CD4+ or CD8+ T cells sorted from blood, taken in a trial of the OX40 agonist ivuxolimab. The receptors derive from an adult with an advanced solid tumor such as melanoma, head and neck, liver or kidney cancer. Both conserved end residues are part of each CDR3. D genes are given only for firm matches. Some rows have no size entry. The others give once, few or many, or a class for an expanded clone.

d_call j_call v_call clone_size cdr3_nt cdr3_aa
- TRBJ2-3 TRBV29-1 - TGCAGCGTTACCTTGGGCGACGGGATGTATACGCAGTATTTT CSVTLGDGMYTQYF
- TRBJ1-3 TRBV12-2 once TGTGCCAGCAGCTTAGCAGGGGCTGGAAACACCATATATTTT CASSLAGAGNTIYF
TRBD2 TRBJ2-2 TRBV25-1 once TGTGCCAGCAGTGAAACCCTAACTAGCGGCACCGGGGAGCTGTTTTTT CASSETLTSGTGELFF
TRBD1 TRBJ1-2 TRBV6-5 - TGTGCCAGCAGTCCCGACAGGGTAAACTATGGCTACACCTTC CASSPDRVNYGYTF
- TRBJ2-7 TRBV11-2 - TGTGCCAGCAGCCCAAGACAGGTCTCCTACGAGCAGTACTTC CASSPRQVSYEQYF
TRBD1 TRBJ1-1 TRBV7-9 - TGTGCCAGCAGCTTAGAGGGGACAGGGAGGAACACTGAAGCTTTCTTT CASSLEGTGRNTEAFF
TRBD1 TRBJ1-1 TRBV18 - TGTGCCAGCTCTACGGACAGGGTGGCTTTCTTT CASSTDRVAFF
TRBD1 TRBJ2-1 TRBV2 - TGTGCCAGCAAGGCGAGACAGGGCAATGAGCAGTTCTTC CASKARQGNEQFF
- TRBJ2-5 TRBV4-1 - TGCGCCAGCACCACTAACGTGGGACAAGAGACCCAGTACTTC CASTTNVGQETQYF
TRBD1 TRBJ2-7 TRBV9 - TGTGCCAGCAGCCCCGGGACAGCGACCTACGAGCAGTACTTC CASSPGTATYEQYF
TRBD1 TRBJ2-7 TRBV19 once TGTGCCAGTAGTATAGAAGCGCGACAGGGGTCCGAGCAGTACTTC CASSIEARQGSEQYF
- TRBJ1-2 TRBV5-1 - TGCGCCAGCTCCCCCCTTGGATCCTATGGCTACACCTTC CASSPLGSYGYTF
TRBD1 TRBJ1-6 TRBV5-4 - TGTGCCAGCAGCTTGTCCGCAGGGGGTAATTCACCCCTCCACTTT CASSLSAGGNSPLHF
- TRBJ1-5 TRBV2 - TGTGCCAGCAGTGAGGTGGCAGGGGCCCAGCATTTT CASSEVAGAQHF
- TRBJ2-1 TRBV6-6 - TGTGCCAGCAACACAGCGGGCGGGGCCTACAATGAGCAGTTCTTC CASNTAGGAYNEQFF
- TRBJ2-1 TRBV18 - TGTGCCAGCTCACCACCGAACTCGGAGGGACCCACCGTCAATGAGCAGTTCTTC CASSPPNSEGPTVNEQFF
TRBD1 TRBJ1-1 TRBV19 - TGTGCCAGTAGTCCCGACAGGGGGCAATTCTCTGAAGCTTTCTTT CASSPDRGQFSEAFF
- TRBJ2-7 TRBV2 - TGTGCCAGCACCGGGGAGAGCTCCTACGAGCAGTACTTC CASTGESSYEQYF
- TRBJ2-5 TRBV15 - TGTGCCACCAGCAGATCAGGACAGACAGAGACCCAGTACTTC CATSRSGQTETQYF
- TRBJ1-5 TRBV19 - TGTGCCAGTAGTATAGATGGTTCTAATCAGCCCCAGCATTTT CASSIDGSNQPQHF
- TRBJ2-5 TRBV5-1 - TGCGCCAGCAGCTTGGGGGCGAACCAAGAGACCCAGTACTTC CASSLGANQETQYF
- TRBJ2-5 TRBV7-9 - TGTGCCAGCAGCTTAGTCCGAGAGACCCAGTACTTC CASSLVRETQYF
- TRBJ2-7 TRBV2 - TGTGCCAGCAGGCCCGAACCTCGGGAGCAGTACTTC CASRPEPREQYF
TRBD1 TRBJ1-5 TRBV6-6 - TGTGCCAGCAGTTACGGACAGGGGGCTCAGCCCCAGCATTTT CASSYGQGAQPQHF
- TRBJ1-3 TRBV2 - TGTGCCAGCAGGGGAGTTACTGGAAACACCATATATTTT CASRGVTGNTIYF
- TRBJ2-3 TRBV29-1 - TGCAGCTCCGGGCGGGGCACAGATACGCAGTATTTT CSSGRGTDTQYF
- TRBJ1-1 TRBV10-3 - TGTGCCATCAGTGATTCGAGGGGAAGCACTGAAGCTTTCTTT CAISDSRGSTEAFF
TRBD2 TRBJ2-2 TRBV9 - TGTGCCAGCAGCGCGGGACTAGCGGGAGTTCACGGGGAGCTGTTTTTT CASSAGLAGVHGELFF
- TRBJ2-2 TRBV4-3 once TGCGCCAGCAGCCAAGGGATCCGGGACCTCGTTGCCGGGGAGCTGTTTTTT CASSQGIRDLVAGELFF
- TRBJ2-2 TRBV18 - TGTGCCAGCTCACCGACTAGGCAATCGAACACCGGGGAGCTGTTTTTT CASSPTRQSNTGELFF
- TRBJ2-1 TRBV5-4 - TGTGCCAGCAGCATTGACAGGTACAATGAGCAGTTCTTC CASSIDRYNEQFF
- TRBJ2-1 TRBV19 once TGTGCCAGTACCCGACTATGGGGCTCCTACAATGAGCAGTTCTTC CASTRLWGSYNEQFF
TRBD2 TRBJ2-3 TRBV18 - TGTGCCAGCTCACCCTCCTACACGGGAGGGAGTTGGGATACGCAGTATTTT CASSPSYTGGSWDTQYF
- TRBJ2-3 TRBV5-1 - TGCGCCAGCAGGCCCGGGGACTTCACAGATACGCAGTATTTT CASRPGDFTDTQYF
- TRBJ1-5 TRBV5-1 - TGCGCCAGCAGCTTGGAAGGGTTTAGCAATCAGCCCCAGCATTTT CASSLEGFSNQPQHF
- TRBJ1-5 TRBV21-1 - TGTGCCAGCAGCCAAAAGGGGGGAAGTCTGGGGTATAGCAATCAGCCCCAGCATTTT CASSQKGGSLGYSNQPQHF
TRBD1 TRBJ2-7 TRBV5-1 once TGCGCCAGCAGCTTGAGGGTCGGGACAGGGAACGAGCAGTACTTC CASSLRVGTGNEQYF
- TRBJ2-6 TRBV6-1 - TGTGCCAGCAGTGAAACCCCGAACTCTGGGGCCAACGTCCTGACTTTC CASSETPNSGANVLTF
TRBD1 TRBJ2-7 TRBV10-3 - TGTGCCAACCGGGACAGGGGGCGCGAGCAGTACTTC CANRDRGREQYF
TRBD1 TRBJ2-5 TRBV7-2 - TGTGCCAGCAGCCCGGGGACAGCGGAGACCCAGTACTTC CASSPGTAETQYF
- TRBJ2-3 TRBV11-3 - TGTGCCAGCAGCCTTTCTAGCCCAGATACGCAGTATTTT CASSLSSPDTQYF
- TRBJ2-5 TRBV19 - TGTGCCAGTAGTAAGGGGGGTGGAGAGACCCAGTACTTC CASSKGGGETQYF